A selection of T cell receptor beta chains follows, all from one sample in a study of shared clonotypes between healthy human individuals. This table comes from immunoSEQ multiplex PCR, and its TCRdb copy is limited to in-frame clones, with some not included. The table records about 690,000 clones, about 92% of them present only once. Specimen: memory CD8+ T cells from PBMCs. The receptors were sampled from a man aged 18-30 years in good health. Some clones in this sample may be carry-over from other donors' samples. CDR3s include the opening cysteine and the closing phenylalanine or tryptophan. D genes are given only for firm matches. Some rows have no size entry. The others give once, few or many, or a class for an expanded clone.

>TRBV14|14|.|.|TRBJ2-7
CASSQGRTNYEQYF
TGTGCCAGCAGCCAAGGGAGGACCAACTACGAGCAGTACTTC
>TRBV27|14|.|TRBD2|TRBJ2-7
CASSRSGGDYEQYF
TGTGCCAGCAGTCGCTCCGGGGGGGACTACGAGCAGTACTTC
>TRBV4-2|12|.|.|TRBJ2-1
CASSLLRDRPFF
TGTGCCAGCAGCCTGCTCCGGGACCGTCCGTTCTTC
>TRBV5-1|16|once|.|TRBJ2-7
CASSLDSSTHFYEQYF
TGCGCCAGCAGCTTGGATTCTTCGACTCACTTTTACGAGCAGTACTTC
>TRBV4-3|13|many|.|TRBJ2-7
CASSQAQGYEQYF
TGCGCCAGCAGCCAGGCACAGGGCTACGAGCAGTACTTC
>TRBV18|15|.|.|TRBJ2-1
CASSNPLGRYNEQFF
TGTGCCAGCTCAAATCCTCTGGGGCGGTACAATGAGCAGTTCTTC
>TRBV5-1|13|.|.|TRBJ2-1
CASSLARGNEQFF
TGCGCCAGCAGCTTGGCTCGGGGCAATGAGCAGTTCTTC
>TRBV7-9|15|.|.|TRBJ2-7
CASSFVTRNPYEQYF
TGTGCCAGCAGCTTCGTGACACGAAACCCCTACGAGCAGTACTTC
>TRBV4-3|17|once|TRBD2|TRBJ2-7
CASSQEWAGEGSYEQYF
TGCGCCAGCAGCCAAGAATGGGCGGGGGAAGGGTCCTACGAGCAGTACTTC
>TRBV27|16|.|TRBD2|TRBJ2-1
CASTQRNPGGDNEQFF
TGTGCCAGCACACAGCGGAACCCGGGGGGGGACAATGAGCAGTTCTTC
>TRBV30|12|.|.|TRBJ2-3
CAWSWVADTQYF
TGTGCCTGGAGTTGGGTGGCAGATACGCAGTATTTT
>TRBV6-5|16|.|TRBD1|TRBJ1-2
CASSYLRGAANYGYTF
TGTGCCAGCAGTTACCTCAGGGGGGCAGCTAACTATGGCTACACCTTC
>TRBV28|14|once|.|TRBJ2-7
CASSFGGLSEEQYF
TGTGCCAGCAGTTTCGGGGGGCTGTCTGAAGAGCAGTACTTC
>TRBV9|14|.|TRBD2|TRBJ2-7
CASSGGTGGYEQYF
TGTGCCAGCAGCGGAGGGACGGGGGGCTACGAGCAGTACTTC
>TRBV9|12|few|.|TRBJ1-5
CASGRGDQPQHF
TGTGCCAGTGGGAGGGGCGATCAGCCCCAGCATTTT
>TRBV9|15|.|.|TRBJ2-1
CASSVGNSPGDEQFF
TGTGCCAGCAGCGTAGGGAACTCCCCGGGGGATGAGCAGTTCTTC
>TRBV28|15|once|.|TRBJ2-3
CASSYPGLLPDTQYF
TGTGCCAGCAGCTACCCGGGGTTGCTCCCAGATACGCAGTATTTT
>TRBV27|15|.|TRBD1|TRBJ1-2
CASSSKGGEDYGYTF
TGTGCCAGCAGTTCAAAAGGGGGCGAAGACTATGGCTACACCTTC
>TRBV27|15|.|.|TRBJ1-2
CASSLLPNSGYGYTF
TGTGCCAGCAGTTTATTACCCAACTCTGGCTATGGCTACACCTTC
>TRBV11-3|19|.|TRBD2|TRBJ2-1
CASSSRSLAGGRLYNEQFF
TGTGCCAGCAGCTCCAGATCCCTCGCGGGAGGGAGGTTGTACAATGAGCAGTTCTTC
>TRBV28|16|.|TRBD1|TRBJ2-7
CASRNLQGAKFLEQYF
TGTGCCAGCAGGAATCTTCAGGGGGCGAAGTTTCTCGAGCAGTACTTC
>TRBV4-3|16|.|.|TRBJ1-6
CASSQDQSSYNSPLHF
TGCGCCAGCAGCCAAGACCAGAGCTCCTATAATTCACCCCTCCACTTT
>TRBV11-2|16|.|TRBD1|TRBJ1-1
CASSLLEGAVRTEAFF
TGTGCCAGCAGCTTATTGGAGGGGGCCGTTAGAACTGAAGCTTTCTTT